A single T cell receptor (beta chain) is shown here with its context. Which antigen it targets is not known. Qualities for individual bases were not recorded, and no much larger clone is one base off. V is pruned by 4 bases and J by 2 bases, leaving 6 bases of the junction without a gene match. The germline V gene supplies CDR1 SQVTM and CDR2 ANQGSEA. Including cysteine and phenylalanine, the CDR3 has 14 amino acids. The sequence is cut down to CDR3 DNA, 42 bases in frame from base 1. The immunoSEQ Assay, a bias-controlled multiplex PCR, was used to amplify TCRbeta CDR3 regions from genomic DNA. Turning to the authors' computational methods: The number of nucleated cells in each sample was estimated by amplification of reference gene primers within the assay. Sequence reads were collapsed and filtered to measure the absolute abundance of every unique TCRbeta CDR3 rearrangement. For each sample, productive Simpson clonality was calculated as the square root of Simpson's diversity index across productive rearrangements. As stored in TCRdb, this immuneACCESS dataset retains in-frame rearrangements with V and J assigned. A fraction of the clones does not appear; measured against another copy, unresolved V genes explain less than half of the discrepancy, and the remainder lacks a known reason. Clonal size and the V and J genes are those of that table, whereas D and trimming came from the DNA. The sample table contains roughly 81,000 clones; only one count was recorded for around 91% of them. In total, the top ten clones hold 1.9% of the sample.

The sample belongs to a study of blood T cell repertoires in COVID-19 (dated by TCRdb to about 2020). The study in broad terms: Collaborator samples came from the United States, Italy and Spain and covered acute and convalescent phases of COVID-19. The prospective study material was composed of cDNA or gDNA derived from T cells, B-cell-depleted T cells, or PBMCs. Deeply sampled blood TCRbeta repertoires from subjects exposed to, actively infected with, or recovered from COVID-19 were included in the dataset. The repertoires were made available in a free public database intended to serve as a resource for research on the immune response to SARS-CoV-2. Samples were obtained from the ongoing ImmuneRACE study (first 160 participants) and from 1,254 subjects provided by 6 global collaborators. The sample metadata nearly always contained a de-identified subject ID, COVID-19 status, age in years and sex. HLA class I and class II types, where available, came from metadata supplied by the sample provider rather than from assay-based typing. Here is what the overall study found, with its caveats: Clinical and demographic metadata were provided uncurated, with the amount varying by source and participant.

The collaborating institutions used their own protocols to collect whole blood in K2EDTA tubes. For TCRbeta analysis, collaborator samples were shipped as frozen whole blood, as isolated PBMCs, or as DNA extracted from either sample type. The sequence was collected from a woman in her forties or fifties in a cohort sampled during active COVID-19. The sequenced sample consisted of peripheral blood. The receptor chain draws on TRBV29-1 and TRBJ2-3, with 7 middle bases fitting TRBD1. CDR3 loop: CSVVFDRATDTQYF. The DNA sequence is given as TGCAGCGTTGTGTTTGACAGGGCCACAGATACGCAGTATTTT.